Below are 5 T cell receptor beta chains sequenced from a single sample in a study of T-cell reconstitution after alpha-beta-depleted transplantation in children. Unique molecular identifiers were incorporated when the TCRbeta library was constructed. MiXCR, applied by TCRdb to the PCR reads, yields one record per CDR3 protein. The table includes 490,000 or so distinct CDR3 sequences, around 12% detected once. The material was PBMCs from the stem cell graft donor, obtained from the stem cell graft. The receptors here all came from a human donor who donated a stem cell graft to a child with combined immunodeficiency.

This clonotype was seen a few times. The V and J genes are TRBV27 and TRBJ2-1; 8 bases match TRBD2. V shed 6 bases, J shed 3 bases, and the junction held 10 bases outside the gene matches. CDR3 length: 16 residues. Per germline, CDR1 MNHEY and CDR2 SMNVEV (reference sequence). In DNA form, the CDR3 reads TGTGCCAGCAGACTCGAGGTAGCGGGGATCTACAATGAGCAGTTCTTC. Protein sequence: CASRLEVAGIYNEQFF.

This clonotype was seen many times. The CDR3: CASSPGAESSTDTQYF. The CDR3 nucleotides read TGTGCCAGCTCACCAGGAGCGGAGTCTAGCACAGATACGCAGTATTTT. The chain joins TRBV18 to TRBJ2-3, with D maybe TRBD2 (5 bases). The CDR3 has 16 amino acids. Germline assignment: CDR1 KGHSH and CDR2 LQKENI. Between the trimmed V and J ends, which lost 2 bases and 0 bases, there was a span of 12 bases.

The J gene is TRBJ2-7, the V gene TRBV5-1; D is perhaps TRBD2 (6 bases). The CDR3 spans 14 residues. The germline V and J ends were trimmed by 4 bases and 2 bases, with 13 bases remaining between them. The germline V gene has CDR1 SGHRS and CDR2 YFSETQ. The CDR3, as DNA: TGCGCCAGCAGCGCGGGACTTGCGACCTACGAGCAGTACTTC. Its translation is CASSAGLATYEQYF.

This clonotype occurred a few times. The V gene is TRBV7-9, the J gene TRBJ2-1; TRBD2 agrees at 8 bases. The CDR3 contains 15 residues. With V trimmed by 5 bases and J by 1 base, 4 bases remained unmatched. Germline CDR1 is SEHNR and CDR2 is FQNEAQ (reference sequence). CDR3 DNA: TGTGCCAGCAGCCAGCGGGAGAATTCCTACAATGAGCAGTTCTTC. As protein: CASSQRENSYNEQFF.

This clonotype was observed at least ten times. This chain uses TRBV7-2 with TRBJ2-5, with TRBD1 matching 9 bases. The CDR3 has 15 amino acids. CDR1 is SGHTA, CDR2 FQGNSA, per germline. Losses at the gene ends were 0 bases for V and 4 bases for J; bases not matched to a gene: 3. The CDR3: CASSLAGQGGETQYF. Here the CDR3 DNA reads TGTGCCAGCAGCTTAGCGGGACAGGGCGGAGAGACCCAGTACTTC.